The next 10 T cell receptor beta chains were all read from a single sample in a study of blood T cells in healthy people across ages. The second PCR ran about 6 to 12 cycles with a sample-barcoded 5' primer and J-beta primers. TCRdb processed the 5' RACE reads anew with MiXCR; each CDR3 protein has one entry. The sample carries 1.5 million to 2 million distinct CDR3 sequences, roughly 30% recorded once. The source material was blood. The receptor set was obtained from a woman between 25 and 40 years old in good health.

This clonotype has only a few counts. The CDR3 protein is CASSMVSGRSYNEQFF. CDR3 DNA: TGTGCCAGTAGTATGGTTAGCGGGAGGTCCTACAATGAGCAGTTCTTC. V gene TRBV19 combines with J gene TRBJ2-1; 10 nucleotides line up with TRBD2. The CDR3 extends over 16 amino acids. Germline CDR1 and CDR2: LNHDA and SQIVND (reference sequence). Trimming took 3 bases from V and 1 from J; bases not matched to a gene: 3. Full variable domain (rest looked up from reference TRBV19 and TRBJ2-1): DGGITQSPKYLFRKEGQNVTLSCEQNLNHDAMYWYRQDPGQGLRLIYYSQIVNDFQKGDIAEGYSVSREKKESFPLTVTSAQKNPTAFYLCASSMVSGRSYNEQFFGPGTRLTVL.

The CDR3 nucleotides are TGTGCCAGCAGCAGGGGGCAACAGGGGTCCGGGGAGCTGTTTTTT. Its protein product is CASSRGQQGSGELFF. The chain has TRBV28 and TRBJ2-2; TRBD1 agrees at 8 bases. V lost 6 bases to trimming and J lost 6 bases; unmatched junction nucleotides: 9. The CDR3 is 15 amino acids. Germline CDR1 MDHEN, CDR2 SYDVKM.

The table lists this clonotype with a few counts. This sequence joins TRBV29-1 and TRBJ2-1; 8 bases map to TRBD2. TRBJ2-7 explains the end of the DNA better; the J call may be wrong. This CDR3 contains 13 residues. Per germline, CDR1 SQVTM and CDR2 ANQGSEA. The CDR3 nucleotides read TGCAGCGTTGCCGGGAGGGCCTACAATGAGCAGTACTTC. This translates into CSVAGRAYNEQYF.

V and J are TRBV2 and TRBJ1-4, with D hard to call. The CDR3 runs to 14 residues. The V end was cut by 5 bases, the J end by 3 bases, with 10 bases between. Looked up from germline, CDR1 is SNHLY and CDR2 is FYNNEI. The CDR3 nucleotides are TGTGCCAGCAGTAAGACTGGTCCTAATGAAAAACTGTTTTTT. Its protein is CASSKTGPNEKLFF.

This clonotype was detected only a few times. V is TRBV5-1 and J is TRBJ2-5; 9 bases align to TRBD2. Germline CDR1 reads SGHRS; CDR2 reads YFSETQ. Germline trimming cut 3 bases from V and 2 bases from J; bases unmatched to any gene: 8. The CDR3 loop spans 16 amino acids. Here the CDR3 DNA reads TGCGCCAGCAGCTCCCTTGTAGCGGGGGATCAAGAGACCCAGTACTTC. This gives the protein CASSSLVAGDQETQYF.

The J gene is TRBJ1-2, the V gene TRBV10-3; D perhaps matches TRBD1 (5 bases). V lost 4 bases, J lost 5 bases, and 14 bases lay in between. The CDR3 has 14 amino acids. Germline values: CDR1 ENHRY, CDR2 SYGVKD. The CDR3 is CAISVGTPTYGYTF. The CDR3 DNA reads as TGTGCCATCAGTGTCGGGACTCCGACGTATGGCTACACCTTC.

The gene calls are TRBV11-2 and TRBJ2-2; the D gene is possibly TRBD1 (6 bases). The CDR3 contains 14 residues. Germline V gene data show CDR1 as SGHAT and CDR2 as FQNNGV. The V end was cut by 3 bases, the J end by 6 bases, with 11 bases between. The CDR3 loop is CASSLNRAAGELFF. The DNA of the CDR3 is TGTGCCAGCAGCTTGAACAGGGCGGCCGGGGAGCTGTTTTTT.

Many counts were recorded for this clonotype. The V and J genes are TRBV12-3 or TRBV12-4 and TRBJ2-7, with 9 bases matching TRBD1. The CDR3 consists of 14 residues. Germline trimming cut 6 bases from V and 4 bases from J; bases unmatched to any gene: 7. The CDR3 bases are TGTGCCAGCAGCTCCGGACAGGGGTATTACGAGCAGTACTTC. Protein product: CASSSGQGYYEQYF.

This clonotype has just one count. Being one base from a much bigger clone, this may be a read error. The CDR3 coding sequence is TGCGCCAGCAGCTTTCGGCCAGCTAACTATGGCTACACCTTC. Its protein product is CASSFRPANYGYTF. V and J are TRBV5-1 and TRBJ1-2, with D unresolved. The V and J ends lost 2 bases and 0 bases respectively, with 8 bases between them. CDR3 length: 14 amino acids. CDR1 SGHRS and CDR2 YFSETQ come from the germline V gene.

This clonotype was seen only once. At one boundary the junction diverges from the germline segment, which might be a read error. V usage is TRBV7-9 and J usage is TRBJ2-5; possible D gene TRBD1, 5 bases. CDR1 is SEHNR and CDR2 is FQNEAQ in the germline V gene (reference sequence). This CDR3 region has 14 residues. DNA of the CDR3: TGTGCCAGCAGCCCCTTCAGGGTTGGAGAGGCCCAGTACTTC. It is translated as CASSPFRVGEAQYF.